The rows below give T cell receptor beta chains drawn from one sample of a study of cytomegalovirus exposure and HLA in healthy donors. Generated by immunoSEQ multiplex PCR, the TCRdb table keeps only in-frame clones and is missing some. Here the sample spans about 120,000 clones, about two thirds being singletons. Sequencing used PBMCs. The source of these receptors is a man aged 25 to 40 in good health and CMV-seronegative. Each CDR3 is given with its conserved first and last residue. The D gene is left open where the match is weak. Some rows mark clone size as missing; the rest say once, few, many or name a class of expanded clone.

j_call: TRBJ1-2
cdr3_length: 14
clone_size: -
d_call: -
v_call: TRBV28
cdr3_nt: TGTGCCAGCAGACCTACAGGGCGGGACTATGGCTACACCTTC
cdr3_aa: CASRPTGRDYGYTF

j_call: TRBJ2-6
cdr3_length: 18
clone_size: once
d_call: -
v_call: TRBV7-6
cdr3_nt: TGTGCCAGCAGCTTAGATAAACAGGTCTCGTGGGGGGCCAACGTCCTGACTTTC
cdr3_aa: CASSLDKQVSWGANVLTF

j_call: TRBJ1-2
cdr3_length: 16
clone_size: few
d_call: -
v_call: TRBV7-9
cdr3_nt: TGTGCCAGCAGCACGGGGGAAGGGCGTTTGGTCTATGGCTACACCTTC
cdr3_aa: CASSTGEGRLVYGYTF

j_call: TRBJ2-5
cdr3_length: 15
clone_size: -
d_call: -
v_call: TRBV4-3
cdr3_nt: TGCGCCAGCAGCCAAGCCGCGCTAGGAGTGGAGACCCAGTACTTC
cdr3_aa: CASSQAALGVETQYF

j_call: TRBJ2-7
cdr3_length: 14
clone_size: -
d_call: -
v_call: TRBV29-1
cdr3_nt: TGCAGCGTCGTAGTCCGGGACAAATCCTACGAGCAGTACTTC
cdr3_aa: CSVVVRDKSYEQYF

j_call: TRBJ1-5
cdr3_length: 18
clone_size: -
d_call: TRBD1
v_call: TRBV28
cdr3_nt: TGTGCCAGCAGGGATTCAGGGACAGGGCTGAGGAGCAATCAGCCCCAGCATTTT
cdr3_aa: CASRDSGTGLRSNQPQHF

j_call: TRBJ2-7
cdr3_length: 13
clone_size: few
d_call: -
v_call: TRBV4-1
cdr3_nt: TGCGCCAGCAGCCCCGGGGGTAGCTACGAGCAGTACTTC
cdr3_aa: CASSPGGSYEQYF

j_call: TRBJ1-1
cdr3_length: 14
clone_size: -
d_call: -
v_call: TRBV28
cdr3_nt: TGTGCCAGCACCCGGTATTGGGGAGACACTGAAGCTTTCTTT
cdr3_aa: CASTRYWGDTEAFF

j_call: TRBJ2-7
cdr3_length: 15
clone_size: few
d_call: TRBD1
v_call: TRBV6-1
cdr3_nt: TGTGCCAGCAGTGAAGCGGGGACAGGGATTTACGAGCAGTACTTC
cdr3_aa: CASSEAGTGIYEQYF

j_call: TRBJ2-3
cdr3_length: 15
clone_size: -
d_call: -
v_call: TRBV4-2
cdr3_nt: TGTGCCAGCAGCCAAGAGCCCTACAGCACAGATACGCAGTATTTT
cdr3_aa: CASSQEPYSTDTQYF

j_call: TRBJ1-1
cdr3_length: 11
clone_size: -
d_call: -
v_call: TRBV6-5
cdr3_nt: TGTGCCAGCAGTTACCGCGGTGAAGCTTTCTTT
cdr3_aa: CASSYRGEAFF

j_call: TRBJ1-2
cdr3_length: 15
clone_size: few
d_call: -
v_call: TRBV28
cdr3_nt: TGTGCCAGCGGGCAACTTGGGGGGGCCCACTATGGCTACACCTTC
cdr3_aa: CASGQLGGAHYGYTF

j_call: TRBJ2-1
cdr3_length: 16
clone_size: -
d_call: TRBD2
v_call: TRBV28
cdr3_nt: TGTGCCAGGCCCCCCATTGGCGGGGGGGCCTTTTTTGAGCAGTTCTTC
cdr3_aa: CARPPIGGGAFFEQFF

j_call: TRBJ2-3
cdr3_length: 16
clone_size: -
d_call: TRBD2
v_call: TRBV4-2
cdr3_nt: TGTGCCAGCAGCCGGGGAGCGGGGGGCGGGATAGATACGCAGTATTTT
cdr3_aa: CASSRGAGGGIDTQYF

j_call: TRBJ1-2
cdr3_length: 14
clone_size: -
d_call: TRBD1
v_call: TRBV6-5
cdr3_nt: TGTGCCAGCAGTTACGCCGAGGGGGCGGAGGGCTACACCTTC
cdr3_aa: CASSYAEGAEGYTF

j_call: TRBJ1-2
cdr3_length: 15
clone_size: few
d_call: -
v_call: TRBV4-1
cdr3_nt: TGCGCCAGCAGCCAAGGTGTTCTATCCGCGGGAGGCTACACCTTC
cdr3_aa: CASSQGVLSAGGYTF

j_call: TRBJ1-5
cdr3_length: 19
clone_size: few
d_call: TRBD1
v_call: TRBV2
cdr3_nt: TGTGCCAGCAGTGAAGTTAAGACAGGGGGATCTCGTAGCAATCAGCCCCAGCATTTT
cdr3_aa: CASSEVKTGGSRSNQPQHF

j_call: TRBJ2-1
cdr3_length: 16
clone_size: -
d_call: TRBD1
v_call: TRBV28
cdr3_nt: TGTGCCAGCAGTTTTTCTCCCGGACAGGGATACAATGAGCAGTTCTTC
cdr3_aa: CASSFSPGQGYNEQFF

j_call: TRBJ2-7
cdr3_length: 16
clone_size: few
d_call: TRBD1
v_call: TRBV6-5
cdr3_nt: TGTGCCAGCAGTTCGACCCCCGGGACAGGGCTCTACGAGCAGTACTTC
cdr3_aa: CASSSTPGTGLYEQYF

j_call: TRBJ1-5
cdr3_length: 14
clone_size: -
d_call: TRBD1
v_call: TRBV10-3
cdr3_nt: TGTGCCATCAGTGAGTCGGGACAGCAACAGCCCCAGCATTTT
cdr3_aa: CAISESGQQQPQHF

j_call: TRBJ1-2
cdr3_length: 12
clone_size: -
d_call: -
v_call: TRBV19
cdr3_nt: TGTGCCAGTAGTTCACAGGGTAGGGGCTACACCTTC
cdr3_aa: CASSSQGRGYTF

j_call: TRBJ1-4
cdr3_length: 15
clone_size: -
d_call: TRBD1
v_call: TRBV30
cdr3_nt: TGTGCCTGGAGTGTACTGACAGGGCTTAATGAAAAACTGTTTTTT
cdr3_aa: CAWSVLTGLNEKLFF

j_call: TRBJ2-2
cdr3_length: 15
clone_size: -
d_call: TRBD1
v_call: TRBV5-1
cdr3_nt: TGCGCCAGCAGTCAAGGGGGCGCCGACACCGGGGAGCTGTTTTTT
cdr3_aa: CASSQGGADTGELFF

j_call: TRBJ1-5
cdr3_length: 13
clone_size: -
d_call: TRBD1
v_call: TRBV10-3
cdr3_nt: TGTGCCATCAGGGACAGGGTCTATCAGCCCCAGCATTTT
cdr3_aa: CAIRDRVYQPQHF

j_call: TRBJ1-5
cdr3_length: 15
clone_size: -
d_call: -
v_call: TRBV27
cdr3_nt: TGTGCCAGCAGACTCGTGAATGGTGCAAATCAGCCCCAGCATTTT
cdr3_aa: CASRLVNGANQPQHF

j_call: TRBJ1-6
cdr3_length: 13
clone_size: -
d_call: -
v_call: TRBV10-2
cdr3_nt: TGCGCCAGCAGTGAGGGGGCGAACTCACCCCTCCACTTT
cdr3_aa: CASSEGANSPLHF

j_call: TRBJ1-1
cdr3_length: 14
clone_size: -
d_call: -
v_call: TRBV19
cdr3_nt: TGTGCCAGTAGTCTCAGGGAGGGGAACACTGAAGCTTTCTTT
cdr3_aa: CASSLREGNTEAFF

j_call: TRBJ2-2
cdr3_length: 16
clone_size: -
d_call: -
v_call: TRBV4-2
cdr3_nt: TGTGCCAGCAGCCAAGAGGTTTGGGAGGTAGCCGGGGAGCTGTTTTTT
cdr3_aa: CASSQEVWEVAGELFF

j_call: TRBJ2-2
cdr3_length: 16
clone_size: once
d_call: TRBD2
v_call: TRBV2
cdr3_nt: TGTGCCAGCAGTGAAAGGACTAGCGGGGCGGCCGGGGAGCTGTTTTTT
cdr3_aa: CASSERTSGAAGELFF

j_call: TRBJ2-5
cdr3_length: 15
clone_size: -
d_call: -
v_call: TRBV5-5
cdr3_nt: TGTGCCAGCAGCTTTACTATCCGGCTCCAAGAGACCCAGTACTTC
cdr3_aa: CASSFTIRLQETQYF

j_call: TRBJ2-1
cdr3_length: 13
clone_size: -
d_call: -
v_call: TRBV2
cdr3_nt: TGTGCCAGCAGCGCCACGCGGAGCCATGAGCAGTTCTTC
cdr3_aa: CASSATRSHEQFF

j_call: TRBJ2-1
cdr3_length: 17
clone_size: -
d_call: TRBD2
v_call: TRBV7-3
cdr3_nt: TGTTCCAGCAGCTCCGGTCGACTAGCAAATCTACCATCATCGGAGTTCTTC
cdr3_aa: CSSSSGRLANLPSSEFF

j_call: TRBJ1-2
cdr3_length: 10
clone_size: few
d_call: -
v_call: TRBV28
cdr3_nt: TGTGCCTTATACAGCTATGGCTACACCTTC
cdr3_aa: CALYSYGYTF